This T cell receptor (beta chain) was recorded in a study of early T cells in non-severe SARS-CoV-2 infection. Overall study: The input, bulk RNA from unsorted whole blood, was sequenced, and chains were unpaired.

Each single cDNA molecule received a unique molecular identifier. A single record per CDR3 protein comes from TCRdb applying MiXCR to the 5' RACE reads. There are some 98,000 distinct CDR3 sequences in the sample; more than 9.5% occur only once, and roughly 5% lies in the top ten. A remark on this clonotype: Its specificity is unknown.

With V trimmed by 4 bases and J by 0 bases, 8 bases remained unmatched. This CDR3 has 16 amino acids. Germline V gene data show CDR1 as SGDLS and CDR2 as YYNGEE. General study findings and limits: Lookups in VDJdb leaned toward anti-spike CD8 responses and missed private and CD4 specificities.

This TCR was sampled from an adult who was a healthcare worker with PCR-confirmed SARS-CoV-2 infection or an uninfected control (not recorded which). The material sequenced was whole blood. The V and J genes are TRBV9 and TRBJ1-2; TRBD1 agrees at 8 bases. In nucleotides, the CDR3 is TGTGCCAGCAGCTCTCGGACAGGGTCCCCTAACTATGGCTACACCTTC. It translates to CASSSRTGSPNYGYTF.